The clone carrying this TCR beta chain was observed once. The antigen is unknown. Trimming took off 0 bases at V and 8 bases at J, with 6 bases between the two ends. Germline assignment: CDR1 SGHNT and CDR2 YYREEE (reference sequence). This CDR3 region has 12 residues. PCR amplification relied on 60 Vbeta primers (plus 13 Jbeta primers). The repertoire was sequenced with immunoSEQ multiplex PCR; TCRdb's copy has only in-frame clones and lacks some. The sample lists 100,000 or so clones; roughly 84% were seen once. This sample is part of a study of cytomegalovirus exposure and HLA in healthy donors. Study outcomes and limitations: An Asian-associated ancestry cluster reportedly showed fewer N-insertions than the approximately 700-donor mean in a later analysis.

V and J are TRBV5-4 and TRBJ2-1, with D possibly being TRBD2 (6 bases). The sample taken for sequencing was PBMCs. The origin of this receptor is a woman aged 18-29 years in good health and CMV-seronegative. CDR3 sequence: CASSLAGDEQFF. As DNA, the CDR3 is TGTGCCAGCAGCTTGGCGGGAGATGAGCAGTTCTTC.